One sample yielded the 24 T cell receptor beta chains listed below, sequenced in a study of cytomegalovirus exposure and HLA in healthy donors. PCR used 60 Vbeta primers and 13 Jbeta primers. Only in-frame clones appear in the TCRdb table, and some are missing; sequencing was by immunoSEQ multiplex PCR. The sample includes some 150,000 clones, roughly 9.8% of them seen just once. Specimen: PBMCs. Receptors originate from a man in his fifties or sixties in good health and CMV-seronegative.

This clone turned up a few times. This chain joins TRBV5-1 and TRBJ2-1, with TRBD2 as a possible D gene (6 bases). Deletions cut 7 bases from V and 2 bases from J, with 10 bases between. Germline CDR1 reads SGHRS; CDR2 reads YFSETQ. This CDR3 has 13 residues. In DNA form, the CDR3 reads TGCGCCAGCGGGGGAGGAACCTACAATGAGCAGTTCTTC. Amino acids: CASGGGTYNEQFF.

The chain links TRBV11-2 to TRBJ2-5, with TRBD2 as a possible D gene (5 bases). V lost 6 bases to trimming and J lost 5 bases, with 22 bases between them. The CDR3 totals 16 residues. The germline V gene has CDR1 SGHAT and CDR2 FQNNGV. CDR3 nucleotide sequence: TGTGCCAGCAGATCTGAGACTACTAGGGTTATGGAGACCCAGTACTTC. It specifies CASRSETTRVMETQYF.

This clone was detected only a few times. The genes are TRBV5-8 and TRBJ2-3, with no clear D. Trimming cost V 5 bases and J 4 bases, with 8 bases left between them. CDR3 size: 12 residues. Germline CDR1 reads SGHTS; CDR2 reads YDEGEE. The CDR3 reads CASSLVPDTQYF. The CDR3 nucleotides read TGTGCCAGCAGTTTAGTACCAGATACGCAGTATTTT.

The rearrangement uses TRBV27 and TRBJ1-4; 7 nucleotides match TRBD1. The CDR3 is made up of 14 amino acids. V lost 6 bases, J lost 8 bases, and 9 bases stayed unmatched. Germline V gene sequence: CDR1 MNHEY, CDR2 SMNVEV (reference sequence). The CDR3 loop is CASSQTGVGEKLFF. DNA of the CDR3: TGTGCCAGCAGCCAAACAGGGGTAGGAGAAAAACTGTTTTTT.

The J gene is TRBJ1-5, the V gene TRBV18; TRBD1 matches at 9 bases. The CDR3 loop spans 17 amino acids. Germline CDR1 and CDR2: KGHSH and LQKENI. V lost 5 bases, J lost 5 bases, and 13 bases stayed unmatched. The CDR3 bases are TGTGCCAGCTCAGCACAACCCTCCGGGACAGGGCATCAGCCCCAGCATTTT. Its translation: CASSAQPSGTGHQPQHF.

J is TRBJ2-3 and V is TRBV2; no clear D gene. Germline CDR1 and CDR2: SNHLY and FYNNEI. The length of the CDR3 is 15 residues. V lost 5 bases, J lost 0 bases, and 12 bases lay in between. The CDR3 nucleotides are TGTGCCAGCAGTCTCAACAGTCCTAGCACAGATACGCAGTATTTT. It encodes CASSLNSPSTDTQYF. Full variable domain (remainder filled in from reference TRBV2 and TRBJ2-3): EPEVTQTPSHQVTQMGQEVILRCVPISNHLYFYWYRQILGQKVEFLVSFYNNEISEKSEIFDDQFSVERPDGSNFTLKIRSTKLEDSAMYFCASSLNSPSTDTQYFGPGTRLTVL.

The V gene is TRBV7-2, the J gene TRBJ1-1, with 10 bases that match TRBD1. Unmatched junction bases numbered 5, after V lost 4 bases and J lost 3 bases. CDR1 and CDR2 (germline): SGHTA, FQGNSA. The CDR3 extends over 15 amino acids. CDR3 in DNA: TGTGCCAGCAGCTCACGGACAGGGGGGGACACTGAAGCTTTCTTT. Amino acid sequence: CASSSRTGGDTEAFF.

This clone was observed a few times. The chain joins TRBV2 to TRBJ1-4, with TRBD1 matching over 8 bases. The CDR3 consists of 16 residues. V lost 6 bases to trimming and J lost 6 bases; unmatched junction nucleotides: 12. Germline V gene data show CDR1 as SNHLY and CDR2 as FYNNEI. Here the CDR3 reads CASRRSTGADHEKLFF. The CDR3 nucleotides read TGTGCCAGCAGGCGATCGACAGGGGCGGATCATGAAAAACTGTTTTTT. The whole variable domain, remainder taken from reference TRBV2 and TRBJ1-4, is EPEVTQTPSHQVTQMGQEVILRCVPISNHLYFYWYRQILGQKVEFLVSFYNNEISEKSEIFDDQFSVERPDGSNFTLKIRSTKLEDSAMYFCASRRSTGADHEKLFFGSGTQLSVL.

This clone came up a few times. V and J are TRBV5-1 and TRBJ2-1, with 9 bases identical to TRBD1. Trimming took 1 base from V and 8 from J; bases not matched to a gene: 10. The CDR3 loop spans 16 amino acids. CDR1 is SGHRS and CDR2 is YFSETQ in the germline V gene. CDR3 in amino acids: CASSLMYGQGLDEQFF. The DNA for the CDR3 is TGCGCCAGCAGCTTGATGTATGGACAGGGGCTCGATGAGCAGTTCTTC.

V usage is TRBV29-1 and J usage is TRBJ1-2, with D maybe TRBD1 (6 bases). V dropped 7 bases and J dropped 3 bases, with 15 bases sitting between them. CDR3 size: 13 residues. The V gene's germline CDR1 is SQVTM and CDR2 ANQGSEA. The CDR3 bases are TGCAGCGCGCTAAGCGGGGGCGACTATGGCTACACCTTC. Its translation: CSALSGGDYGYTF.

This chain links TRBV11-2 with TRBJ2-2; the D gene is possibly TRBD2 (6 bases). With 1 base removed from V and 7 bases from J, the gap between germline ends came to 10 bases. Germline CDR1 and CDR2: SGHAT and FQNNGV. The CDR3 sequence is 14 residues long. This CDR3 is CASSLAGVVGELFF. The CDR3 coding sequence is TGTGCCAGCAGCTTAGCGGGGGTCGTCGGGGAGCTGTTTTTT.

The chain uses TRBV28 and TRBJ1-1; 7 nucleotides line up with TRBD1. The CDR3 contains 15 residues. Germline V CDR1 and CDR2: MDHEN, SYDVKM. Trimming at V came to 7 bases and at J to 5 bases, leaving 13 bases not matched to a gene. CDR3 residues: CASTPPGQIWTEAFF. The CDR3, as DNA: TGTGCCAGCACCCCTCCGGGACAGATATGGACTGAAGCTTTCTTT.

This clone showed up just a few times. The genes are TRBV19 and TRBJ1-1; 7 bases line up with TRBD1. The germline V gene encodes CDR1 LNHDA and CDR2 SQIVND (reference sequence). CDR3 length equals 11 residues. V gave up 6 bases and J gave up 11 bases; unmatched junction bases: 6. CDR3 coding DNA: TGTGCCAGTAGATTTGGGACAGAGGCTTTCTTT. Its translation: CASRFGTEAFF.

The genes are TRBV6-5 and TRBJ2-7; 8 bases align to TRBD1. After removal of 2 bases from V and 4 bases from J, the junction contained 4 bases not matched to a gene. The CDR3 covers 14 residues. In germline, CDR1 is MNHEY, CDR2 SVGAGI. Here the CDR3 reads CASSYGRGRYEQYF. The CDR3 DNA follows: TGTGCCAGCAGTTACGGCAGGGGGCGATACGAGCAGTACTTC.

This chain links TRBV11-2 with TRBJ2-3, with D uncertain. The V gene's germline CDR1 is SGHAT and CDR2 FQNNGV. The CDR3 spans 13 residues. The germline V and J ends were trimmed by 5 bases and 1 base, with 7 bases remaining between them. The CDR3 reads CASSPIGTDTQYF. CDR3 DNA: TGTGCCAGCAGCCCCATAGGCACAGATACGCAGTATTTT.

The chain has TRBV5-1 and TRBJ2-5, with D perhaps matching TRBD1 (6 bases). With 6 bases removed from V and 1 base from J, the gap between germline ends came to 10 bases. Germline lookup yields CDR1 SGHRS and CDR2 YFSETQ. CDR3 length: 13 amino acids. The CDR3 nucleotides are TGCGCCAGCAATCCGACAGGCCAAGAGACCCAGTACTTC. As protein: CASNPTGQETQYF. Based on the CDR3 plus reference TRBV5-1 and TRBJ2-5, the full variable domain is KAGVTQTPRYLIKTRGQQVTLSCSPISGHRSVSWYQQTPGQGLQFLFEYFSETQRNKGNFPGRFSGRQFSNSRSEMNVSTLELGDSALYLCASNPTGQETQYFGPGTRLLVL.

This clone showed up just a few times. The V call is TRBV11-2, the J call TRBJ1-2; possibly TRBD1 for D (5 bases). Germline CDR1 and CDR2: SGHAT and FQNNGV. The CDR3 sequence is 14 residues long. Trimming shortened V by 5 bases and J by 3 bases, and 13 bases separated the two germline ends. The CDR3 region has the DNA TGTGCCAGCAGCCCCCGGGCGGGGGACTATGGCTACACCTTC. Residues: CASSPRAGDYGYTF.

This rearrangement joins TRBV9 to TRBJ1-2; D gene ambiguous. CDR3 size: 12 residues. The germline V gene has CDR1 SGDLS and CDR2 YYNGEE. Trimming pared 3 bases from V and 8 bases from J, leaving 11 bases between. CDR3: CASSAFPGGYTF. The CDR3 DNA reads TGTGCCAGCAGCGCCTTCCCGGGGGGCTACACCTTC.

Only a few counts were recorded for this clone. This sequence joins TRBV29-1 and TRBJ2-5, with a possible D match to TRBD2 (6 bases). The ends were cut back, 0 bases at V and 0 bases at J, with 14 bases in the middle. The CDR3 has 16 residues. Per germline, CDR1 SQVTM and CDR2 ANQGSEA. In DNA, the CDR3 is TGCAGCGTTGAAGAAGGCCTAGCGACGTACCAAGAGACCCAGTACTTC. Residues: CSVEEGLATYQETQYF.

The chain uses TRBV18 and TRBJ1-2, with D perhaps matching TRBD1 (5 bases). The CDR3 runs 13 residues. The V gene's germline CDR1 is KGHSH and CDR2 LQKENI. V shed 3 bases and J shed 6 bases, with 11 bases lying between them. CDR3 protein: CASSPDTANGYTF. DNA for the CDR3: TGTGCCAGCTCACCGGACACCGCGAATGGCTACACCTTC.

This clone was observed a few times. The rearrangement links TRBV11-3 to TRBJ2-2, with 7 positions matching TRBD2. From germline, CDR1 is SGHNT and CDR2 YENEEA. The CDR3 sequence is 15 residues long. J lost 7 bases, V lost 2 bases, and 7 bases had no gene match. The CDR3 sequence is CASSLRGGSGGELFF. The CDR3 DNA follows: TGTGCCAGCAGCTTACGCGGGGGATCCGGCGGGGAGCTGTTTTTT.

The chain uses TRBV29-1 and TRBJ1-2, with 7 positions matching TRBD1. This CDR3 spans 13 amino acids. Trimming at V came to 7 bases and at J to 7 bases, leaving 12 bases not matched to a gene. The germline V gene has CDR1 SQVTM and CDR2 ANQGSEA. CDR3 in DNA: TGCAGCGCCCGACAGGGAACTACTCCTGGCTACACCTTC. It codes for CSARQGTTPGYTF.

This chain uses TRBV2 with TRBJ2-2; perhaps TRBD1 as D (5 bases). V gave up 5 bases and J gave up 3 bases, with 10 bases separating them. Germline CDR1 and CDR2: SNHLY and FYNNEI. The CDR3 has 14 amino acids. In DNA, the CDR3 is TGTGCCAGCAGTTATGGGGCAGACACCGGGGAGCTGTTTTTT. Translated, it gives CASSYGADTGELFF.

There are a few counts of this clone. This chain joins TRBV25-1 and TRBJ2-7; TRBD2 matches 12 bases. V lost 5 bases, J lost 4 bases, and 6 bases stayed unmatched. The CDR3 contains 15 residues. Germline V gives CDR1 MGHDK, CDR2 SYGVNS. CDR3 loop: CASSSPGTSGYEQYF. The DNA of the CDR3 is TGTGCCAGCAGTTCACCCGGGACTAGCGGGTACGAGCAGTACTTC.